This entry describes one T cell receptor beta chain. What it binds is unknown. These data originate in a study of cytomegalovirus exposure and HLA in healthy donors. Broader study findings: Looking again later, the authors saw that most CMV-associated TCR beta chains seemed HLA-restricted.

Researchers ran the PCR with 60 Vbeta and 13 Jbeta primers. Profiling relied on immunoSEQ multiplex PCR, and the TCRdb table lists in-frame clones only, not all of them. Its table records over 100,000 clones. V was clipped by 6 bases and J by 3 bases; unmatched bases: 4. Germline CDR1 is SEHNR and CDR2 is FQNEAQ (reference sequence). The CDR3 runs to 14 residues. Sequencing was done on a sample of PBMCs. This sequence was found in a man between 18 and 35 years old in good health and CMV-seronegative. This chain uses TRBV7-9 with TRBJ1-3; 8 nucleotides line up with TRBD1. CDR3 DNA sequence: TGTGCCAGCAGTTCGGGACAGGTTGGAAACACCATATATTTT. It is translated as CASSSGQVGNTIYF.